This T cell receptor (beta chain) emerged from a study of shared T cell receptors in the human thymus. The CDR3 extends over 17 amino acids. V lost 3 bases and J 0 bases, leaving 15 bases between the germline ends. The V gene's germline CDR1 is SGHTA and CDR2 FQGNSA. Sequencing used immunoSEQ multiplex PCR; TCRdb keeps in-frame clones, though not all of them. Among about 380,000 clones listed, approximately 95% were seen once. This sequence originates from a human donor. V usage is TRBV7-2 and J usage is TRBJ1-5; D call uncertain. Material: thymocytes. The CDR3 DNA reads as TGTGCCAGCAGCTTGGAGGCAGACCATTATAGCAATCAGCCCCAGCATTTT. Protein sequence: CASSLEADHYSNQPQHF.